This T cell receptor (beta chain) appears in the sequencing data of a study of T cells in women clearing cervical HPV infection. Study summary: Case blood drawn at lesion detection; control blood after infection cleared.

Regarding this clone: The read ends 3 residues early relative to the CDR3; the germline J gene fills the gap.

The CDR3 extends over 14 amino acids. Germline V gene data show CDR1 as SQVTM and CDR2 as ANQGSEA. V lost 4 bases, J lost 4 bases, and 6 bases stayed unmatched. Method: immunoSEQ multiplex PCR; TCRdb's copy keeps in-frame clones and lacks some. In total, the table holds 9,500 to 15,000 clones. Cervical HPV DNA detected by MY09/MY11 PCR, typed by dot-blot. The sample was blood buffy coat. The chain couples TRBV29-1 to TRBJ2-2; 7 positions agree with TRBD2. This receptor was taken from a woman between 18 and 75 years old with a cervical HPV16 infection that either progressed to CIN3+ or cleared (not recorded which). The part of the CDR3 DNA that was read is TGCAGCGTTGCGACTAGCCCTCTCACCGGGGAG. As protein: CSVATSPLTGE. Given in full, the CDR3 is CSVATSPLTGELFF.